This TCR beta chain was profiled in a study of early T cells in non-severe SARS-CoV-2 infection. Study context: Sequenced bulk RNA came from whole blood that was unsorted, and chains were unpaired.

The CDR3 covers 16 residues. Per the germline V gene, CDR1 is KGHSY and CDR2 is FQNENV. V shed 4 bases, J shed 7 bases, and the junction held 7 bases outside the gene matches. Individually, cDNA molecules had unique molecular identifiers attached to them. Via MiXCR, TCRdb re-called the 5' RACE reads, giving one row per CDR3 protein. The table has fewer than 30,000 distinct CDR3 sequences, around 6.1% seen once; the top ten hold 34%. This clonotype was seen ten or more times. The TCR was taken from an adult who was a healthcare worker with PCR-confirmed SARS-CoV-2 infection or an uninfected control (not recorded which). The sample was whole blood, taken at baseline. V gene TRBV16 combines with J gene TRBJ1-6; 10 bases align to TRBD1. DNA for the CDR3: TGTGCCAGCAGCCGAGAGGACAGGGGGAGAAATTCACCCCTCCACTTT. It yields the protein CASSREDRGRNSPLHF.